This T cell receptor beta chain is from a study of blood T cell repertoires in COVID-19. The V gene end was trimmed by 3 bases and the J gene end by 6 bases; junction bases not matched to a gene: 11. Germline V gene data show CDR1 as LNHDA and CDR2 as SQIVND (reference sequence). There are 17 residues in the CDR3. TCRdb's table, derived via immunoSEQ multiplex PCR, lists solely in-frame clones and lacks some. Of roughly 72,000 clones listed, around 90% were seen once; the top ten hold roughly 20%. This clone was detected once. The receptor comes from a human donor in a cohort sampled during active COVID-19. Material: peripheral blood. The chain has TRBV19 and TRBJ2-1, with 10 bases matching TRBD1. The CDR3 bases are TGTGCCAGTAGTATTAACAGGGACAGGGGATTTGGCAATGAGCAGTTCTTC. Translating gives CASSINRDRGFGNEQFF.